This is a list of T cell receptor beta chains from one sample in a study of T cells after yellow fever vaccination. TCRdb re-called the 5' RACE reads through MiXCR, storing one row per CDR3 protein. This sample has fewer than 650,000 distinct CDR3 sequences, with roughly a fifth found just once. The sequences come from PBMCs, collected more than 20 days after the first yellow fever vaccination. These receptor sequences come from a man younger than 30 who received the YFV17D yellow fever vaccine. Each CDR3 is given with its conserved first and last residue. The D gene is left open where the match is weak. Expanded clones get a size class; other rows say once, few or many, or leave the size out.

cdr3_nt | cdr3_aa | j_call | v_call | clone_size | d_call
TGTGCCAGCAGCCCCCGTGGAGACATGAACACTGAAGCTTTCTTT | CASSPRGDMNTEAFF | TRBJ1-1 | TRBV7-3 | NA | NA
TGTGCCAGCAGCTTAGTTCGCGGGACTGTAGGATCCTACGAGCAGTACTTC | CASSLVRGTVGSYEQYF | TRBJ2-7 | TRBV7-2 | NA | NA
TGTGCCAGTAGTGGACGCCGGGACGGTGATTTGGAGACCCAGTACTTC | CASSGRRDGDLETQYF | TRBJ2-5 | TRBV19 | NA | NA
TGTGCCACCACATTGAACACCGGGGAGCTGTTTTTT | CATTLNTGELFF | TRBJ2-2 | TRBV7-9 | NA | NA
TGTGCCAGCAGCGTAGCGTGGCGGGGGTCCTACAATGAGCAGTTCTTC | CASSVAWRGSYNEQFF | TRBJ2-1 | TRBV9 | NA | TRBD2
TGCAGTGCGAAGGGAGGGGGACAGACGGACGGGGAGCTGTTTTTT | CSAKGGGQTDGELFF | TRBJ2-2 | TRBV20-1 | NA | NA
TGTGCCAGCACCGTAGACAGGGTGGGTACGCAGTATTTT | CASTVDRVGTQYF | TRBJ2-3 | TRBV12-3/TRBV12-4 | NA | TRBD1
TGTGCCAGCAGTTACTGGCAGAAACCCTACAATGAGCAGTTCTTC | CASSYWQKPYNEQFF | TRBJ2-1 | TRBV6-2/TRBV6-3 | few | NA
TGTGCCAGCAGTGAAGGACAGGGCACAGATACGCAGTATTTT | CASSEGQGTDTQYF | TRBJ2-3 | TRBV25-1 | NA | TRBD1
TGTGCCTGGAGGTATCGGACAGGGGGAGAGGGAGCTTTCTTT | CAWRYRTGGEGAFF | TRBJ1-1 | TRBV30 | NA | TRBD1
TGCAGTGCTAGTAGCGAGCGGGGGTCTTCCTACGAGCAGTACTTC | CSASSERGSSYEQYF | TRBJ2-7 | TRBV20-1 | NA | TRBD2
TGTGCCAGCAGTGTATCGGGGGCCGCCTCAGGGGAGCTGTTTTTT | CASSVSGAASGELFF | TRBJ2-2 | TRBV25-1 | few | NA
TGTGCCAGCAGTAAATGGACGGACACCGGGGAGCTGTTTTTT | CASSKWTDTGELFF | TRBJ2-2 | TRBV28 | NA | NA
TGTGCCAGCAGCCAAGTCCCACAGGGAGGCACCGGGGAGCTGTTTTTT | CASSQVPQGGTGELFF | TRBJ2-2 | TRBV14 | NA | NA
TGTGCCAGCAGCGTAGGGCGGGGTACTACCGGGGAGCTGTTTTTT | CASSVGRGTTGELFF | TRBJ2-2 | TRBV9 | NA | NA
TGTGCCAGCAGTCCCCTTCTACAGGGCAATCAGCCCCAGCATTTT | CASSPLLQGNQPQHF | TRBJ1-5 | TRBV27 | NA | NA
TGTGCCAGCAGCCCAATTAAAGCCAAAAACATTCAGTACTTC | CASSPIKAKNIQYF | TRBJ2-4 | TRBV11-2 | NA | NA
TGCGCCAGCAGCCTACTCTTTACAGACACCGGGGAGCTGTTTTTT | CASSLLFTDTGELFF | TRBJ2-2 | TRBV5-1 | NA | NA
TGTGCCAGCAGTTTAGGCGAAGGGGATAATTCACCCCTCCACTTT | CASSLGEGDNSPLHF | TRBJ1-6 | TRBV12-3/TRBV12-4 | few | NA
TGTGCCAGCAGCCCAAAGCCCGAGTACACTGAAGCTTTCTTT | CASSPKPEYTEAFF | TRBJ1-1 | TRBV7-3 | many | NA
TGTGCCAGCAGTCGGCCGGGACTAGCTGACGAGACCCAGTACTTC | CASSRPGLADETQYF | TRBJ2-5 | TRBV27 | few | TRBD2
TGTGCCAGCAGCCAAGATCAACAGGGGATTGACACTGAAGCTTTCTTT | CASSQDQQGIDTEAFF | TRBJ1-1 | TRBV4-2 | NA | TRBD1
TGTGCCAGCAGCTTGCACAGGGGGAGCTCCTACAATGAGCAGTTCTTC | CASSLHRGSSYNEQFF | TRBJ2-1 | TRBV7-9 | few | TRBD1
TGTGCCAGCTTAAGGGACCTAGTGGGCAATCAGCCCCAGCATTTT | CASLRDLVGNQPQHF | TRBJ1-5 | TRBV10-3 | NA | NA
TGCAGCGTTGTCGGGGGCCGGCTCAATGAGCAGTTCTTC | CSVVGGRLNEQFF | TRBJ2-1 | TRBV29-1 | few | NA
TGCAGTGCTAGAGATATGGGAGGGACAGGGGGCTACGAGCAGTACTTC | CSARDMGGTGGYEQYF | TRBJ2-7 | TRBV20-1 | NA | TRBD1
TGCGCCAGCAGCCCGGGACTAGCGGGGGGTAGTGGGGAGCAGTTCTTC | CASSPGLAGGSGEQFF | TRBJ2-1 | TRBV5-1 | NA | TRBD2
TGTGCCAGCAGCTTAGTAGCGGGAGCGAGTGAGCAGTTCTTC | CASSLVAGASEQFF | TRBJ2-1 | TRBV7-2 | NA | TRBD2
TGTGCCAGCAGTGGACACCTGAGACAGGAGACCCAGTACTTC | CASSGHLRQETQYF | TRBJ2-5 | TRBV6-1 | few | NA
TGCGCCAGCAGCTTTCTTCAGAGGGACACTGAAGCTTTCTTT | CASSFLQRDTEAFF | TRBJ1-1 | TRBV5-1 | NA | NA
TGTGCCAGCAGCTTTCAAGGGGTTGGCTACACCTTC | CASSFQGVGYTF | TRBJ1-2 | TRBV7-9 | NA | NA
TGTGCCAGCCGGGACAGGGACACCGGGGAGCTGTTTTTT | CASRDRDTGELFF | TRBJ2-2 | TRBV6-4 | many | TRBD1
TGTGCCAGCAGTTCGAGGGGGCAGGCCACTGAAGCTTTCTTT | CASSSRGQATEAFF | TRBJ1-1 | TRBV6-5 | NA | TRBD1
TGTGCCAGCCAAATCGGGGGGACCTCCTACAATGAGCAGTTCTTC | CASQIGGTSYNEQFF | TRBJ2-1 | TRBV7-2 | few | TRBD2
TGTGCCAGCAGCTTTACTCTCAGAGTCCATGTCGGATCTAGCACAGATACGCAGTATTTT | CASSFTLRVHVGSSTDTQYF | TRBJ2-3 | TRBV11-2 | few | NA
TGCGCCAGCAGCGAATACCAGGGGTTCAACACCGGGGAGCTGTTTTTT | CASSEYQGFNTGELFF | TRBJ2-2 | TRBV5-1 | NA | NA
TGCAGCGTTGTGGAAATAGCGGGGGTTGGGACCCAGTACTTC | CSVVEIAGVGTQYF | TRBJ2-5 | TRBV29-1 | few | TRBD2
TGCGCCAGCAGCCAAGGGGCCATCCTAGCCGGCGGCTACACCTTC | CASSQGAILAGGYTF | TRBJ1-2 | TRBV4-3 | NA | NA
TGCGCCAGCAGCTCGGTTCTACCATGGGAGACCCAGTACTTC | CASSSVLPWETQYF | TRBJ2-5 | TRBV5-1 | few | NA